This TCR beta chain appears in the sequencing data of a study of cytomegalovirus exposure and HLA in healthy donors. Findings of the study overall: The HLA-A and HLA-B alleles of most subjects were reportedly predicted accurately from TCR beta sequences. A later analysis reported that several of the most significant clusters appeared to be linked to common viral pathogens, among them Epstein-Barr virus.

Germline loops: CDR1 SGHAT, CDR2 FQNNGV. CDR3 length: 16 residues. Trimming left V 3 bases short and J 6 bases short, with 21 bases between. The study ran its PCR with 60 Vbeta and 13 Jbeta primers. The table came from immunoSEQ multiplex PCR; TCRdb's copy has only in-frame clones and leaves some out. The sample shows tens of thousands of clones, approximately 60% of them seen only once. Of note for this clone: The antigen is not known.

The chain recombines TRBV11-2 with TRBJ2-7, with a tentative D call TRBD1 (5 bases). The specimen sequenced was PBMCs. The sequence came from a woman aged 45-60 years in good health and CMV-seronegative. The CDR3 DNA sequence: TGTGCCAGCAGCTTCTACACTATCCCGGATACAGGCGAGCAGTACTTC. It encodes CASSFYTIPDTGEQYF.